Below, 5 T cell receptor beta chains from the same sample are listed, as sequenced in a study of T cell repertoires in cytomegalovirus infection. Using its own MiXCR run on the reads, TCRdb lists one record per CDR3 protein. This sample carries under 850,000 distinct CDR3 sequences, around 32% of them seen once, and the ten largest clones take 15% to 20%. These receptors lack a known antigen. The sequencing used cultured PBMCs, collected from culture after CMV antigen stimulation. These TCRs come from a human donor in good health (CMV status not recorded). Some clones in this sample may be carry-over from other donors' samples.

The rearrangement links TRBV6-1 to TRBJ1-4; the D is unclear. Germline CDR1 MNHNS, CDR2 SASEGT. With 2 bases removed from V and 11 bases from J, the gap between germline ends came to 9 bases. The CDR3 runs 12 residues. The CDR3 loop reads CASSERHVKLFF. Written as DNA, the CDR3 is TGTGCCAGCAGTGAAAGACATGTTAAACTGTTTTTT.

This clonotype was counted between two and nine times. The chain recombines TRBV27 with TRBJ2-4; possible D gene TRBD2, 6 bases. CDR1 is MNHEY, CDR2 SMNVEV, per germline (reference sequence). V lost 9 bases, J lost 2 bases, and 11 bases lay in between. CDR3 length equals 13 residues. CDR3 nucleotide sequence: TGTGCCAGTAACCGGGACTCCAAAAACATTCAGTACTTC. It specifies CASNRDSKNIQYF.

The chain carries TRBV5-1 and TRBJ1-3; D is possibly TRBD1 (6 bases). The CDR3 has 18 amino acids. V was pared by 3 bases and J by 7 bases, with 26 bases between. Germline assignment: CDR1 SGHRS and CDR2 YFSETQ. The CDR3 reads CASSYRTGQRMIGNTIYF. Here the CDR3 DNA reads TGCGCCAGCAGCTACCGTACAGGGCAAAGAATGATAGGGAACACCATATATTTT.

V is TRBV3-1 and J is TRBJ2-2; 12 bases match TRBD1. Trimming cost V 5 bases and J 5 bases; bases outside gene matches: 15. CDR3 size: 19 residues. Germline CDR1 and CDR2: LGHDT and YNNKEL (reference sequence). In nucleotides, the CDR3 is TGTGCCAGCAGCTCCTACGGGGACAGGGGGCTAAAAAAGACCGGGGAGCTGTTTTTT. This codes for CASSSYGDRGLKKTGELFF.

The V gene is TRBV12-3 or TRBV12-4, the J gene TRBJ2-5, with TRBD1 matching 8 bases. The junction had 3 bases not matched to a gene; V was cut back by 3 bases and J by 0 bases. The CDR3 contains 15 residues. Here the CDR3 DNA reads TGTGCCAGCAGTTTTCAGGGGGCGAACCAAGAGACCCAGTACTTC. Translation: CASSFQGANQETQYF.